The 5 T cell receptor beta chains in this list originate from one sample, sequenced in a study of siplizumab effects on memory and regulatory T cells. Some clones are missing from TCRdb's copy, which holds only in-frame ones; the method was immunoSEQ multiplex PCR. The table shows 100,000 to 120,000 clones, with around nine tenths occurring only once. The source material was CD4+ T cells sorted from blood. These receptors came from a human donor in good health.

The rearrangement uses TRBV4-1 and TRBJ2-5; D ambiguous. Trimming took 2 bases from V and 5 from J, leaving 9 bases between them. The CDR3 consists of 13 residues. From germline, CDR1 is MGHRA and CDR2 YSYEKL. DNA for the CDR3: TGCGCCAGCAGCCAAAGAACGCGGGAGACCCAGTACTTC. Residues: CASSQRTRETQYF.

The CDR3 DNA reads TGTGCCAGCAGCTCGGCTAGCGGGAGGGCCGTAATGTCCTACGAGCAGTACTTC. It specifies CASSSASGRAVMSYEQYF. This chain connects TRBV7-6 to TRBJ2-7; 12 nucleotides align to TRBD2. There are 18 residues in the CDR3. Germline V gene data show CDR1 as SGHVS and CDR2 as FNYEAQ. Trimming took 4 bases from V and 1 from J; bases not matched to a gene: 11.

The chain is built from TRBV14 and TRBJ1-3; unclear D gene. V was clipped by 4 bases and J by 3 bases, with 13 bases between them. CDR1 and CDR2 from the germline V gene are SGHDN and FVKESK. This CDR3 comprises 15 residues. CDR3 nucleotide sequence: TGTGCCAGCAGCCTGGTCGCGGTTGGTGGAAACACCATATATTTT. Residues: CASSLVAVGGNTIYF.

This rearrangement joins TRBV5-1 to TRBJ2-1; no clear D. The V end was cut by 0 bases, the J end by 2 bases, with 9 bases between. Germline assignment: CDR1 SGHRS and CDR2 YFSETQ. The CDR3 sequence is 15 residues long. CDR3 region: CASSLDAQPYNEQFF. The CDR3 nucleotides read TGCGCCAGCAGCTTGGATGCCCAACCCTACAATGAGCAGTTCTTC.

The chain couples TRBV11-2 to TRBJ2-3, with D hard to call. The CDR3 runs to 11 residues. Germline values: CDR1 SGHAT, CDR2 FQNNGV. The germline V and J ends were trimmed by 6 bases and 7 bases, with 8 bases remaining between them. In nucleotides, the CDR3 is TGTGCCAGCAGGGGTACTTATACGCAGTATTTT. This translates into CASRGTYTQYF. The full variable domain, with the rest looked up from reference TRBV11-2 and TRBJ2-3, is EAGVAQSPRYKIIEKRQSVAFWCNPISGHATLYWYQQILGQGPKLLIQFQNNGVVDDSQLPKDRFSAERLKGVDSTLKIQPAKLEDSAVYLCASRGTYTQYFGPGTRLTVL.